These 18 T cell receptor beta chains were sequenced from one sample in a study of Tregs in tolerant kidney transplant recipients. Clones were read by immunoSEQ multiplex PCR, and TCRdb kept only the in-frame ones, dropping some. This sample has 200,000 to 300,000 clones, with 80% to 85% found just once. Sequenced input: CD4+ T cells from blood. All receptors come from a human donor in good health.

The chain carries TRBV5-1 and TRBJ2-5; perhaps D is TRBD1 or TRBD2 (5 bases each). V was clipped by 3 bases and J by 5 bases, with 14 bases between them. The germline V gene encodes CDR1 SGHRS and CDR2 YFSETQ. This CDR3 is 14 amino acids long. CDR3 protein: CASSSRWGGETQYF. The CDR3 DNA reads TGCGCCAGCAGCTCCCGGTGGGGCGGGGAGACCCAGTACTTC.

This chain uses TRBV5-1 with TRBJ2-5; D is perhaps TRBD2 (7 bases). The J call is doubtful: the DNA matches TRBJ2-7 better. The CDR3 has 16 amino acids. CDR1 and CDR2 (germline): SGHRS, YFSETQ. The CDR3 loop is CASSFPKGEGSGEQYF. As DNA, the CDR3 is TGCGCCAGCAGCTTTCCCAAGGGGGAGGGGAGTGGCGAGCAGTACTTC.

The V and J genes are TRBV5-6 and TRBJ2-2; no clear D. V lost 0 bases to trimming and J lost 0 bases, with 6 bases between them. The CDR3 loop spans 15 amino acids. CDR1 is SGHDT and CDR2 is YYEEEE in the germline V gene. The DNA for the CDR3 is TGTGCCAGCAGCTTGGACGGCGCGAACACCGGGGAGCTGTTTTTT. As protein: CASSLDGANTGELFF.

The V gene is TRBV5-1, the J gene TRBJ2-3; the D gene is possibly TRBD2 (5 bases). Germline V lookup: CDR1 SGHRS, CDR2 YFSETQ. V was trimmed by 4 bases and J by 0 bases, leaving 15 bases between them. This CDR3 region has 16 residues. The CDR3 here is CASSDLRSGSTDTQYF. CDR3 DNA: TGCGCCAGCAGCGACCTTAGGAGCGGTAGCACAGATACGCAGTATTTT.

The chain uses TRBV9 and TRBJ2-5, with 10 positions matching TRBD2. The CDR3 totals 16 residues. V lost 4 bases and J lost 2; bases outside the gene matches: 8. The germline gives CDR1 SGDLS, CDR2 YYNGEE. CDR3 coding DNA: TGTGCCAGCAGCCGGGATAGCGGGGGGACTCAAGAGACCCAGTACTTC. This codes for CASSRDSGGTQETQYF.

The chain is built from TRBV6-1 and TRBJ2-7; 7 bases are a match to TRBD1. V gave up 3 bases and J gave up 1 base; unmatched junction bases: 3. Per germline, CDR1 MNHNS and CDR2 SASEGT. The CDR3 sequence is 14 residues long. The chain's CDR3 is CASSEGQPSYEQYF. DNA for the CDR3: TGTGCCAGCAGTGAGGGACAGCCGTCCTACGAGCAGTACTTC.

This chain connects TRBV5-8 to TRBJ2-5, with D maybe TRBD2 (6 bases). This CDR3 comprises 15 residues. V was clipped by 4 bases and J by 2 bases, with 15 bases between them. In germline, CDR1 is SGHTS, CDR2 YDEGEE. The CDR3 is CASSPQTGEQETQYF. CDR3 nucleotide sequence: TGTGCCAGCAGCCCTCAGACGGGGGAGCAAGAGACCCAGTACTTC.

V is TRBV7-9 and J is TRBJ2-1; D possibly uses TRBD1 or TRBD2 (5 bases each). CDR3 length: 15 amino acids. The germline gives CDR1 SEHNR, CDR2 FQNEAQ (reference sequence). The V end was cut by 4 bases, the J end by 3 bases, with 13 bases between. The CDR3 region has the DNA TGTGCCAGCAGCTCCCTGGGGGAAGGCTACAATGAGCAGTTCTTC. Translating gives CASSSLGEGYNEQFF.

This sequence joins TRBV10-3 and TRBJ2-3; D is ambiguous. The ends were cut back, 0 bases at V and 1 base at J, with 5 bases in the middle. The length of the CDR3 is 14 residues. Per the germline V gene, CDR1 is ENHRY and CDR2 is SYGVKD. The CDR3 region has the DNA TGTGCCATCAGTGAGTCACGCGGCACAGATACGCAGTATTTT. Translation gives CAISESRGTDTQYF.

A few counts support this clone. The chain couples TRBV6-5 to TRBJ2-2; TRBD2 is a possible D gene (5 bases). The CDR3 consists of 15 residues. Germline V gives CDR1 MNHEY, CDR2 SVGAGI. The ends were cut back, 5 bases at V and 2 bases at J, with 12 bases in the middle. The CDR3 protein is CASSPQRKNTGELFF. The CDR3 bases are TGTGCCAGCAGTCCCCAGCGGAAAAACACCGGGGAGCTGTTTTTT.

The chain joins TRBV21-1 to TRBJ2-3; the DNA was not compared with TRBD2, the D call given in the table. TRBV21-1 represents a pseudogene. The CDR3 contains 19 residues. The CDR3 loop reads CASSKAPSGGPFSTDTQYF. Written as DNA, the CDR3 is TGTGCCAGCAGCAAAGCCCCTAGCGGGGGGCCTTTTAGCACAGATACGCAGTATTTT.

The chain joins TRBV11-2 to TRBJ2-7; D is possibly TRBD2 (7 bases). Germline V CDR1 and CDR2: SGHAT, FQNNGV. The V end was cut by 0 bases, the J end by 0 bases, with 9 bases between. The CDR3 extends over 15 amino acids. Here the CDR3 reads CASSLEGGPSYEQYF. CDR3 bases: TGTGCCAGCAGCTTAGAGGGGGGGCCCTCCTACGAGCAGTACTTC.

The chain links TRBV5-5 to TRBJ1-3; D call uncertain. Trimming left V 4 bases short and J 8 bases short, with 19 bases between. CDR3 length equals 15 residues. Germline CDR1 is SGHKS and CDR2 is YYEKEE (reference sequence). CDR3 DNA sequence: TGTGCCAGCAGCGGCGCGTGGCGTGTGGTCGACACCATATATTTT. It translates to CASSGAWRVVDTIYF. The full variable domain, completed using reference TRBV5-5 and TRBJ1-3, is DAGVTQSPTHLIKTRGQQVTLRCSPISGHKSVSWYQQVLGQGPQFIFQYYEKEERGRGNFPDRFSARQFPNYSSELNVNALLLGDSALYLCASSGAWRVVDTIYFGEGSWLTVV.

The V gene is TRBV9, the J gene TRBJ2-7, with 9 bases aligning to TRBD1. CDR1 is SGDLS and CDR2 is YYNGEE in the germline V gene. Germline trimming cut 0 bases from V and 4 bases from J; bases unmatched to any gene: 2. This CDR3 is 14 amino acids long. The CDR3 DNA sequence: TGTGCCAGCAGCGTAGCAGGGACAGGGTACGAGCAGTACTTC. This codes for CASSVAGTGYEQYF.

The rearrangement uses TRBV9 and TRBJ1-3; TRBD1 is a possible D gene (5 bases). CDR3 size: 15 residues. Germline V lookup: CDR1 SGDLS, CDR2 YYNGEE. V was trimmed by 0 bases and J by 4 bases, leaving 11 bases between them. The CDR3: CASSVAPGRGNTIYF. Here the CDR3 DNA reads TGTGCCAGCAGCGTAGCTCCAGGGAGAGGAAACACCATATATTTT.

V and J are TRBV10-2 and TRBJ2-3; D is possibly TRBD2 (5 bases). Trimming took off 3 bases at V and 0 bases at J, with 7 bases between the two ends. CDR3 length equals 14 residues. Germline V gene lookup returns CDR1 WSHSY and CDR2 SAAADI. The CDR3 nucleotides are TGCGCCAGCAGTGATAGGACTAGCACAGATACGCAGTATTTT. Protein product: CASSDRTSTDTQYF.

The rearrangement joins TRBV9 to TRBJ2-5, with D unresolved. This CDR3 spans 15 amino acids. The germline V gene encodes CDR1 SGDLS and CDR2 YYNGEE. Between the trimmed V and J ends, which lost 0 bases and 1 base, there was a span of 10 bases. This CDR3 is CASSVGWALQETQYF. CDR3 in DNA: TGTGCCAGCAGCGTAGGATGGGCGCTCCAAGAGACCCAGTACTTC.

The rearrangement links TRBV7-9 to TRBJ1-3; 7 positions match TRBD1. The CDR3 spans 14 residues. The ends lost 2 bases at V and 2 bases at J; junction bases unmatched: 0. Germline V gene sequence: CDR1 SEHNR, CDR2 FQNEAQ (reference sequence). The CDR3 nucleotides are TGTGCCAGCAGCTTACAGGGGGCTGGAAACACCATATATTTT. As protein: CASSLQGAGNTIYF. Based on the CDR3 plus reference TRBV7-9 and TRBJ1-3, the full variable domain is DTGVSQNPRHKITKRGQNVTFRCDPISEHNRLYWYRQTLGQGPEFLTYFQNEAQLEKSRLLSDRFSAERPKGSFSTLEIQRTEQGDSAMYLCASSLQGAGNTIYFGEGSWLTVV.